These 4 T cell receptor beta chains share one sample of origin, sequenced in a study of T cell changes during pregnancy in multiple sclerosis. TCRdb's table, derived via immunoSEQ multiplex PCR, lists solely in-frame clones and lacks some. In the table there are roughly 30,000 clones, around 86% of which are singletons. The specimen was CD4+ T cells from peripheral blood mononuclear cells, collected in the first trimester of pregnancy. The receptors here all came from a female donor in good health, enrolled as a control in a pregnancy study.

The chain has TRBV28 and TRBJ1-1; D remains ambiguous. This CDR3 region has 11 residues. Germline V gene sequence: CDR1 MDHEN, CDR2 SYDVKM. Between the trimmed V and J ends, which lost 6 bases and 10 bases, there was a span of 12 bases. The CDR3 sequence: CASSGRRGAFF. CDR3 in DNA: TGTGCCAGCAGCGGACGGCGGGGAGCTTTCTTT. The full variable domain, with the rest looked up from reference TRBV28 and TRBJ1-1, is DVKVTQSSRYLVKRTGEKVFLECVQDMDHENMFWYRQDPGLGLRLIYFSYDVKMKEKGDIPEGYSVSREKKERFSLILESASTNQTSMYLCASSGRRGAFFGQGTRLTVV.

This clone was detected once. The chain combines TRBV28 with TRBJ2-3; D gene uncertain. This CDR3 comprises 16 residues. Germline CDR1 is MDHEN and CDR2 is SYDVKM. With 4 bases removed from V and 2 bases from J, the gap between germline ends came to 16 bases. This chain's CDR3 is CASSSPAGSTTDTQYF. The CDR3, as DNA: TGTGCCAGCAGTTCCCCGGCAGGATCAACCACAGATACGCAGTATTTT.

The chain combines TRBV7-9 with TRBJ1-1, with 8 bases that match TRBD1. The CDR3 is 14 amino acids. Germline values: CDR1 SEHNR, CDR2 FQNEAQ (reference sequence). V was clipped by 1 base and J by 6 bases; unmatched bases: 4. In nucleotides, the CDR3 is TGTGCCAGCAGCTTAGGGACAGGGACTTCTGAAGCTTTCTTT. As protein: CASSLGTGTSEAFF. Full variable domain (outside the CDR3, taken from reference TRBV7-9 and TRBJ1-1): DTGVSQNPRHKITKRGQNVTFRCDPISEHNRLYWYRQTLGQGPEFLTYFQNEAQLEKSRLLSDRFSAERPKGSFSTLEIQRTEQGDSAMYLCASSLGTGTSEAFFGQGTRLTVV.

The rearrangement uses TRBV28 and TRBJ1-6; no definite D call. The germline gives CDR1 MDHEN, CDR2 SYDVKM. The length of the CDR3 is 13 residues. Trimming took off 5 bases at V and 9 bases at J, with 11 bases between the two ends. CDR3 bases: TGTGCCAGCAGTGAGGGCCAAGTTTCACCCCTCCACTTT. This translates into CASSEGQVSPLHF.